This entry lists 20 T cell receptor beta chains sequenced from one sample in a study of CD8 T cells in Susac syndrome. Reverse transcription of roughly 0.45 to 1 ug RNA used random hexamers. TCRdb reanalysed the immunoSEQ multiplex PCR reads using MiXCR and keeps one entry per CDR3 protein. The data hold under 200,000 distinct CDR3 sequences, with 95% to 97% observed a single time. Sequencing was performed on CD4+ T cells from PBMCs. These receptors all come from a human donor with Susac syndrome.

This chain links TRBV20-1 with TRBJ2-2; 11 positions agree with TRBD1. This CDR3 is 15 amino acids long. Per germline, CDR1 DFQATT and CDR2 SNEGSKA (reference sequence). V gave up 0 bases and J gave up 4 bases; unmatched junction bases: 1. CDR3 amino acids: CSARDGTGGTGELFF. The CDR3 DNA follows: TGCAGTGCTAGAGATGGGACAGGGGGCACCGGGGAGCTGTTTTTT.

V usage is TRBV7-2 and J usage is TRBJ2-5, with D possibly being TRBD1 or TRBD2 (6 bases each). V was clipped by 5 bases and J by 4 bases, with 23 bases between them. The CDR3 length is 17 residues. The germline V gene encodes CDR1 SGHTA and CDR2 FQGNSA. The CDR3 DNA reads TGTGCCAGCAGCCTCATCGGGGGCGGTCTGGGGGGAGAGACCCAGTACTTC. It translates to CASSLIGGGLGGETQYF.

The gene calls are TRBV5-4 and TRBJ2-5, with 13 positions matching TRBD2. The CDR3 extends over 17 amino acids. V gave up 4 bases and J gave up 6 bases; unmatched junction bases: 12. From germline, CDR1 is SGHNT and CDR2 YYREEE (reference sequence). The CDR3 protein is CASSRRTSGSIGKTQYF. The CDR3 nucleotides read TGTGCCAGCAGCCGACGGACTAGCGGGAGTATAGGGAAGACCCAGTACTTC. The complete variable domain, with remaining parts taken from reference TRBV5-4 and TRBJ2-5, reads ETGVTQSPTHLIKTRGQQVTLRCSSQSGHNTVSWYQQALGQGPQFIFQYYREEENGRGNFPPRFSGLQFPNYSSELNVNALELDDSALYLCASSRRTSGSIGKTQYFGPGTRLLVL.

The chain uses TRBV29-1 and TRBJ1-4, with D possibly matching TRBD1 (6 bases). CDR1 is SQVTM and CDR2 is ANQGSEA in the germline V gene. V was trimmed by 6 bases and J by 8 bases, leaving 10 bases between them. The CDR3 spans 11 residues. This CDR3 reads CSVRDTEKLFF. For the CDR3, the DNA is TGCAGCGTGCGGGACACCGAAAAACTGTTTTTT.

The CDR3, as DNA: TGTGCCAGCAGAAGACAGACTAGCGGGAGCGAGCAGTACTTC. It yields the protein CASRRQTSGSEQYF. The chain combines TRBV6-5 with TRBJ2-7; 12 bases are a match to TRBD2. The germline V gene has CDR1 MNHEY and CDR2 SVGAGI. The junction had 6 bases not matched to a gene; V was cut back by 6 bases and J by 6 bases. The CDR3 loop spans 14 amino acids.

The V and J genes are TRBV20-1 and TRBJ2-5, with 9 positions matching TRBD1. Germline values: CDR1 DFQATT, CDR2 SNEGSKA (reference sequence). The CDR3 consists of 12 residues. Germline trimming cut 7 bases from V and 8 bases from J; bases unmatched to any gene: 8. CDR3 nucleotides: TGCAGTGAAAACCGACAGGGGGGAACCCAGTACTTC. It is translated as CSENRQGGTQYF.

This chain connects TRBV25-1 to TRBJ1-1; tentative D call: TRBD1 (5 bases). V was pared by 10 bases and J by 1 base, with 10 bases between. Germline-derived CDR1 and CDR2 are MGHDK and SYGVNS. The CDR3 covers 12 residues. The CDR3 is CATATANTEAFF. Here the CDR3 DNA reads TGTGCCACCGCGACAGCGAACACTGAAGCTTTCTTT.

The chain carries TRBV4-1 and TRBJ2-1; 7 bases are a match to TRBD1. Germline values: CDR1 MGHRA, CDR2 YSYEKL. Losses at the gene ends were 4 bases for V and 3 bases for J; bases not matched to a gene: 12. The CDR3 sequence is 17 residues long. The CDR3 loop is CASSPKSGTENYNEQFF. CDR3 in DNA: TGCGCCAGCAGCCCCAAGTCCGGGACAGAGAACTACAATGAGCAGTTCTTC.

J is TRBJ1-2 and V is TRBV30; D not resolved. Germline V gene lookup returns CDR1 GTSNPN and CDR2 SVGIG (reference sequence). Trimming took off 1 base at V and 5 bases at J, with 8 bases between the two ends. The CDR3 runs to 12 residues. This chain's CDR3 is CAWSEGSYGYTF. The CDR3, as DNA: TGTGCCTGGAGTGAGGGAAGTTATGGCTACACCTTC.

CDR3 protein: CSATQWGSTEAFF. CDR3 DNA: TGCAGTGCTACCCAGTGGGGATCCACTGAAGCTTTCTTT. The rearrangement uses TRBV20-1 and TRBJ1-1; D not resolved. The germline V gene has CDR1 DFQATT and CDR2 SNEGSKA (reference sequence). The CDR3 runs to 13 residues. V lost 4 bases, J lost 4 bases, and 13 bases lay in between.

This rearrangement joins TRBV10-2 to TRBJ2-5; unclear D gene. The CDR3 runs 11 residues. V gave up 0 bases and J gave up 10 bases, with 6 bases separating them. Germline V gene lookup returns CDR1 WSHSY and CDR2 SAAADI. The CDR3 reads CASSESLDQYF. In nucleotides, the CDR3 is TGCGCCAGCAGTGAGTCCCTAGACCAGTACTTC.

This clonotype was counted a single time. In DNA form, the CDR3 reads TGTGCCAGCTCACCTACGACTCCGCCAGAGACCCAGTACTTC. Translation gives CASSPTTPPETQYF. The chain has TRBV18 and TRBJ2-5; D not certain. Germline assignment: CDR1 KGHSH and CDR2 LQKENI. V was pared by 3 bases and J by 4 bases, with 12 bases between. The CDR3 runs to 14 residues.

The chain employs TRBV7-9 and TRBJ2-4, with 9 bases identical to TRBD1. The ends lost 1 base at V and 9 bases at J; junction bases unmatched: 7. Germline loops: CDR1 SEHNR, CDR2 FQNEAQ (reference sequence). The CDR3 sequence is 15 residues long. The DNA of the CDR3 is TGTGCCAGCAGCTTAGATAGACAGGGGGGACGCATTCAGTACTTC. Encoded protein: CASSLDRQGGRIQYF.

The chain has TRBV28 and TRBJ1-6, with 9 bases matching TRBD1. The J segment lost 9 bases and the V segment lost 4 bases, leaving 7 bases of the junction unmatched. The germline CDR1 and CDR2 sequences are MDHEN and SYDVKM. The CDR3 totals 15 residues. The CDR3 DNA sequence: TGTGCCAGCAGTTACAGGGGGCTTGGGGGTTCACCCCTCCACTTT. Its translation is CASSYRGLGGSPLHF.

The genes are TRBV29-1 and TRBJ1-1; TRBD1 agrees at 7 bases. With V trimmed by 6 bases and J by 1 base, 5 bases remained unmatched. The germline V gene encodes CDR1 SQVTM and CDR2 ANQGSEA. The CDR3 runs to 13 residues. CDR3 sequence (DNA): TGCAGCGTGGACAGGTTAGGGAACACTGAAGCTTTCTTT. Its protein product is CSVDRLGNTEAFF.

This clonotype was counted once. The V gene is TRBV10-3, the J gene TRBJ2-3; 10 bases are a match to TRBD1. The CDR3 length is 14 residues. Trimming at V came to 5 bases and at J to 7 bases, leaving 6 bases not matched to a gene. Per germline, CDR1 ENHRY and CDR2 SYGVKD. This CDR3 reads CAISPTGGLNTQYF. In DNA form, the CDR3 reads TGTGCCATCAGTCCGACAGGGGGCCTAAATACGCAGTATTTT.

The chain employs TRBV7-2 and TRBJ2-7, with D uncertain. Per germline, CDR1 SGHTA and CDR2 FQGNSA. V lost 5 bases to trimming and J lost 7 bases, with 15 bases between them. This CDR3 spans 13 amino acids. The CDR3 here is CASSLPSVGEQYF. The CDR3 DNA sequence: TGTGCCAGCAGCCTGCCCAGCGTTGGGGAGCAGTACTTC.

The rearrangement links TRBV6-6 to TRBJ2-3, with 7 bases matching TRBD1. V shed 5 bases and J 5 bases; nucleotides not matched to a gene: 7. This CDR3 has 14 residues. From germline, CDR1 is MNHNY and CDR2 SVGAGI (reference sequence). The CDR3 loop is CASSPTGLLDTQYF. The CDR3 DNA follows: TGTGCCAGCAGTCCGACAGGGCTGTTAGATACGCAGTATTTT.

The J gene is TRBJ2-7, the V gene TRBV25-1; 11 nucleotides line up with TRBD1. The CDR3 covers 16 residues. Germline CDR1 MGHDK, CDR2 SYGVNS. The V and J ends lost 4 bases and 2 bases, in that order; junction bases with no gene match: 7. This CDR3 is CASSAPGQGGTYEQYF. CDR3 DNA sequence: TGTGCCAGCAGTGCACCGGGACAGGGGGGGACCTACGAGCAGTACTTC.

CDR3 nucleotides: TGTGCCAGCCAGAGTTCATCGGAAAAACTGTTTTTT. It codes for CASQSSSEKLFF. The chain recombines TRBV28 with TRBJ1-4; D gene uncertain. The CDR3 sequence is 12 residues long. Germline lookup yields CDR1 MDHEN and CDR2 SYDVKM. The V end was cut by 8 bases, the J end by 8 bases, with 12 bases between.